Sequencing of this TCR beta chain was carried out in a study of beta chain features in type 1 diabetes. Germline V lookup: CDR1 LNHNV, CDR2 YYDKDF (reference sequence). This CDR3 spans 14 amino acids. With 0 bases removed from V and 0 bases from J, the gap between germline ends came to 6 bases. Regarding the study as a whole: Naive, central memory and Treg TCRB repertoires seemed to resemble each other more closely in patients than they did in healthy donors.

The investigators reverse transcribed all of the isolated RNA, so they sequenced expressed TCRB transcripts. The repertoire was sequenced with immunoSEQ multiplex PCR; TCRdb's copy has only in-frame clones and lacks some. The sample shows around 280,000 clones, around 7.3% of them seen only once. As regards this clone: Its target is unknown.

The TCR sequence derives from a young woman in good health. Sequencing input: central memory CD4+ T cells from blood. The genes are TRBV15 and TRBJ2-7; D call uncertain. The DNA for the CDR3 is TGTGCCACCAGCAGAGATTCTACCTCCTACGAGCAGTACTTC. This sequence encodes CATSRDSTSYEQYF.